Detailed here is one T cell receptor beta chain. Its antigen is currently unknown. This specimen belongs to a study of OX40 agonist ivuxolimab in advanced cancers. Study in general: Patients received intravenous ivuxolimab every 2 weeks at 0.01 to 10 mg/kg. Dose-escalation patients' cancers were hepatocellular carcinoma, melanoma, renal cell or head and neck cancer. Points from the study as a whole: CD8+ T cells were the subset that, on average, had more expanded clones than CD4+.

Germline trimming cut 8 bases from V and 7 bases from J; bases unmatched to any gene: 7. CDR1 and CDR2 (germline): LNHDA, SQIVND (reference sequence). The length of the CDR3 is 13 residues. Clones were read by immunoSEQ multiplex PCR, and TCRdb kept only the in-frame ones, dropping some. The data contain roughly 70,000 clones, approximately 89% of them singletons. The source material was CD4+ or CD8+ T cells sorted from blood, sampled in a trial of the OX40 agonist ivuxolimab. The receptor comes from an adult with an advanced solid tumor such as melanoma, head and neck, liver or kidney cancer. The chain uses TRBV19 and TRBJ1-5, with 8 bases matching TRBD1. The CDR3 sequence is CASQQGGGQPQHF. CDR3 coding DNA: TGTGCCAGTCAACAGGGGGGCGGGCAGCCCCAGCATTTT.